The entry that follows covers one T cell receptor beta chain sequence. Its antigen is still unknown. Base qualities were left out, and no much larger clone turns up one base away. From the cysteine up to the phenylalanine, the CDR3 has a length of 15 residues. This entry keeps only the CDR3 DNA: 45 bases, framed from base 1. The germline V gene provides CDR1 SGDLS and CDR2 YYNGEE. Here V drops 4 bases and J drops 2 bases, and the junction holds 4 bases not matched to any gene. The method behind the library was the immunoSEQ multiplex PCR assay. For the multiplex PCR, a mixture combining 60 forward primers for TCR Vbeta segments and 13 reverse primers for TCR Jbeta segments was used. Amplification of the CDR3 region of rearranged TCR beta genes was performed with a multiplex PCR assay on genomic DNA. On the Illumina HiSeq System, the amplified TCR beta libraries were sequenced as 87-base-pair reads. The published analysis was carried out like this. A later analysis tallied roughly 78 million unique TCR beta chains across the 666 repertoires, and about 12 million of those chains were shared by two or more donors. To remove PCR and sequencing errors, raw reads were error-corrected and collapsed into unique sequences using a nearest-neighbor algorithm that merged closely related sequences. V, D and J gene segments were assigned by aligning CDR3 sequences to IMGT reference sequences. Each retained sequence needed at least a six-nucleotide match to both a V gene segment and a J gene segment. Rearrangements were called productive when the CDR3 lacked stop codons and stayed in frame with V and J; all others were non-productive. CDR3 was defined according to IMGT convention as the region running from the second conserved V-encoded cysteine to the conserved J-encoded phenylalanine. In an earlier analysis of more than 550 of the donors, sequences lacking an unambiguous match to a single V gene segment were excluded. In an earlier analysis of approximately 500 of the donors, a V segment was called functional when productive rearrangements were above 56.7%, and segregating when the standard deviation between donors exceeded 5%. To diagnose cytomegalovirus status from the catalog of TCR beta chain sequences, a statistical classification framework was built. In a later analysis, V and J genes were assigned by comparing TCR nucleotide sequences against IMGT/GENE-DB human TR gene sequences. The TCRdist pipeline was used in a later analysis to assign CDR3 sequences and most-parsimonious VDJ recombination scenarios. In a later analysis, every TCR beta chain was defined by the combination of its CDR3 amino acid sequence and its V-gene family, and reads without a unique V-gene family were dropped. To address suspected cross-contamination and a sequencing artifact, a later analysis removed 592 highly shared, low-generation-probability nucleotide sequences. In a later analysis, a clonal expansion index was calculated for each public chain from normalized within-repertoire ranks of inferred template counts. In a later analysis, generation probabilities were computed using a VDJ recombination model fitted to out-of-frame rearrangements, and the results were checked against IGoR. In a later analysis, hypergeometric tests were used to score TCR-TCR, TCR-HLA and TCR-CMV co-occurrence, with a repertoire-size bias correction applied to TCR pairs. To estimate false discovery rates, a later analysis permuted the HLA or CMV assignments 20 times. In a later analysis, co-occurring TCRs were grouped using DBSCAN, with TCRdist sequence similarity added in when clustering inside HLA-allele-positive subsets. Repertoires with fewer than 30,000 or more than 120,000 public chains were left out of co-occurrence clustering, as were several repertoires with anomalous nucleotide sharing. Drawn from immuneACCESS, this table holds only the in-frame rearrangements with V and J called that TCRdb kept. Clones are partly lost; checked studies trace under half to an unresolved V gene and leave the rest unexplained. V, J and clone size are those of that table, while D and trimming were read from the DNA. The sample yields roughly 150,000 clones; under 85% were counted once. The ten largest clones capture less than 5% of the sample.

This sample is part of a study of cytomegalovirus exposure and HLA in healthy donors (dated by TCRdb to about 2017). Describing the broader study: According to an earlier analysis of 550 to 700 of the donors, 150 million to 200 million T cells yielded 95 million to 140 million unique TCR beta sequences and 276 Gb of sequence data. A separate validation cohort of over a hundred different subjects was used in addition to the roughly 620-subject first cohort. To decide whether each TCR beta V gene segment behaved as functional or pseudogenic, an earlier analysis of nearly 600 of the donors relied on high-throughput TCR beta sequencing. Of the 350 to 450 genotyped donors, 65% to 90% fell in the genetic ancestry cluster associated with self-reported Caucasian donors. About 300 gigabases of sequencing data and roughly 90 million unique TCR sequences were included in an early release covering 500 to 750 HLA-typed donors. To study patterns of TCR occurrence, a later analysis re-analyzed previously published TCR beta repertoires from 650 to 750 donors and added high-resolution HLA genotyping. Alongside the repertoire data, information on donor age, sex, ethnicity and CMV serostatus was compiled. Rather than using new phenotypic data, the later analysis identified candidate immune exposures from TCR beta sequences and from how often those sequences occurred across donors. In a later genetic analysis, genome-wide SNP genotypes for about three fifths of the roughly 670 donors were used, and that subset was treated as a discovery cohort. The number of typed donors differed by locus: about 620-640 for A, B, C, DRB1 and DQB1; 522 for DQA1; roughly 600 for DPA1; and 450 to 480 for DPB1. The study profiled the T cell repertoires of approximately 700 subjects by immunosequencing and related them to cytomegalovirus serostatus. All discovery cohort repertoires had been generated on a single sequencing platform. High-throughput TCR immunosequencing, statistical association of individual TCRs with disease status, and machine learning were combined to predict cytomegalovirus infection status. A handful of DR-DQ haplotypes were handled as single units for association and clustering because linkage in the cohort was strong. Across some 400 genotyped donors of the cohort, an average of approximately 240,000 unique TCR beta nucleotide sequences per donor were sequenced, and approximately 17% of those sequences were non-productive. HLA typing included class I and class II loci at four-digit resolution. The aim of the study was to test whether cataloging public T cell receptors could identify signatures of past pathogen exposure.

Points the paper makes about the study in general: The classifier was reported to diagnose cytomegalovirus status with high specificity and sensitivity in both the original cohort and the validation cohort. In this cohort, only TCR beta chains were sequenced, and detectable features were limited by the absence of alpha or paired-chain data. Sequencing depth was assumed to be roughly uniform across donors in the presence/absence analyses, though that assumption may not hold. HLA typing was unavailable for some donors at each locus, so association tests used only the typed subset. An earlier analysis of some 560 of the donors showed that most TCR beta V segments appeared in productive rearrangements either about 90% or about 30% of the time, which broadly matched IMGT annotations. A few of the identified cytomegalovirus-associated TCR beta chains were confirmed in vitro to be specific for cytomegalovirus antigens. A group of highly shared sequence variants was considered likely to be a technical artifact of the sequencing pipeline. According to the authors, the approach could potentially be generalized to other disease states and immunological phenotypes. A later analysis reported that several top co-occurrence clusters appeared linked to parvovirus B19, influenza, CMV and Epstein-Barr virus. Strong co-occurrence of HLA alleles, especially DR and DQ, made assigning TCR associations to individual alleles difficult. A later analysis associated 16,951 TCR beta sequences with specific HLA alleles at a false discovery rate of 0.05. While some public TCRs were present in many individuals, most TCR sequences turned up only very rarely across donors. In the study, 150 to 200 TCR beta chains were listed as associated with cytomegalovirus. Some IMGT-functional V segments, including TRBV6-2 and TRBV6-3, could not be distinguished by the 87-base-pair reads and were therefore excluded. Correlated functional status among segregating V segments might reflect linkage disequilibrium, but an unknown experimental factor could not be ruled out. A later analysis found that most CMV-associated TCR beta chains appeared HLA-restricted, with HLA associations seemingly driven largely by CMV exposure. Compared with the approximately 710-donor mean, donors in an Asian-associated ancestry cluster had fewer N-insertions in productive TCRs, according to a later genetic analysis. In a later analysis, the rate of TCR association differed among HLA loci, with DRB1 alleles having the most associated TCRs and HLA-C alleles having the fewest. V-gene and J-gene trimming of TCR beta chains was associated with a missense DCLRE1C variant in a later genetic analysis, and the association was replicated in an independent cohort. The only immune exposure information available for the cohort was CMV serostatus. Fewer than 20 rarely observed V segments, including chromosome 9 orphons, were excluded from the earlier analysis of approximately 500 of the donors because counts were too low. In a later analysis, HLA-associated TCR beta chains showed more clonal expansion and lower generation probabilities than non-associated chains that were equally common. A further reported finding was that TCR beta sequences accurately predicted the HLA-A and HLA-B alleles for most subjects in the first cohort.

The cohort was made up of about 610 healthy bone marrow donors. All cohort members were sampled while nominally healthy, although unrecorded immune exposures were likely present. The donor was CMV seropositive and belonged to the group of a few hundred seropositive cohort members. A peripheral blood sample was provided by each donor, and peripheral blood mononuclear cells were used for TCR beta sequencing. Genomic DNA was extracted from the blood cell samples with the Qiagen DNeasy Blood Extraction Kit. Here the chain combines TRBV9 and TRBJ2-7; 12 bases in the middle match TRBD2. The material sequenced was PBMCs. The sequence derives from a man aged 50 to 59 in good health and CMV-seropositive. DNA sequence: TGTGCCAGCAGCATCGGGACTAGCGGGCCCTACGAGCAGTACTTC. Its coded protein is CASSIGTSGPYEQYF.